This TCR beta chain appears in the sequencing data of a study of memory CD4+ T cells and cytomegalovirus serostatus (dated by TCRdb to about 2019). Study-wide context: The roughly 33 healthy Belgian adults in the cohort included 9 who were CMV seropositive and 24 who were CMV seronegative. CD4+ memory TCRbeta repertoires of a Belgian cohort with known cytomegalovirus serostatus were sequenced in order to replicate a published TCR-based CMV serostatus classifier.

Genomic DNA was extracted from sorted cells with the Quick-DNA Microprep Kit. Amplification of TCRbeta DNA was done with the immunoSEQ hsTCRbeta kit, following the protocol from the manufacturer. TCRbeta libraries were sequenced on an Illumina MiSeq instrument. As for how the authors treated the data: After out-of-frame sequences were removed, around 2,200,000 distinct TCRbeta sequences remained, averaging about 67,000 per individual. Each individual was scored using the number of 164 previously reported CMV-associated TCRbeta sequences that the individual carried and the total number of productive distinct TCRbeta sequences. A beta-binomial model was reimplemented in Python, and random forests from scikit-learn, run with default parameters, were trained on data from the US cohort. Classifier performance on the Belgian cohort was summarized as median AUC with percentile confidence intervals over 10,000 bootstrap iterations. Here the immuneACCESS table is served through TCRdb, limited to in-frame sequences with V and J called. Missing clones are a known gap in these copies; in checked studies unresolved V genes cover under half, and the rest lacks a known reason. That table supplies the V and J calls and clone size; D and trimming were determined from the DNA. This sample lists about 80,000 clones; 80% were detected once. 0.78% of the sample is held by the ten biggest clonotypes.

Comments on this clone: Its target antigen remains unknown. There are no base qualities to consult, and no much larger clone falls within one base.

The V end loses 0 bases and the J end loses 1 base, and a stretch of 11 bases separates them. Including cysteine and phenylalanine, the CDR3 has 16 amino acids. Only the CDR3 region is kept as DNA, spanning 48 bases read in frame from base 1. As encoded in the germline V gene (reference sequence), CDR1 is SGHNT while CDR2 is YYREEE. General findings and caveats noted by the study authors: Only CD4+CD45RO+ memory cells were sequenced, unlike the original study, which covered naive and memory CD4+ and CD8+ populations. The results were interpreted as suggesting that the CMV-associated TCR signature is mostly present in the CD4+ memory repertoire. For CMV serostatus prediction, a median bootstrapped AUC of about 0.95 was reached with the original framework, and a median bootstrapped AUC of around 0.9 was reached with a US-trained random forest. On the Belgian cohort, the classifier built on the original framework reached a median bootstrapped AUC of approximately 0.94, with a 95% CI of 0.76-1.00. Of fewer than 200 previously reported CMV-associated TCRbeta sequences, about 72 appeared in the CD4+ memory repertoires, each in one to five individuals.

Single viable CD3+CD4+CD8-CD45RO+ cells were sorted as memory CD4+ T cells on a FACSAria II. To determine CMV serostatus, a Roche Elecsys assay was used that detects serum IgG against CMV pp150, pp28, p38 and p52. After the samples were thawed, total CD4+ T cells were enriched through positive selection using CD4 magnetic microbeads. The samples came from a different study that was designed specifically to examine the CD4+ T cell memory repertoire. Peripheral blood mononuclear cells were isolated and cryopreserved according to standard operating procedures, and serum was kept at -80 degrees C. The staining relied on CD3-PerCP (BW264/56), CD4-APC (RPA-T4), CD45RO-PE (UCHT1) and CD8-Pacific Orange (3B5) antibodies, and Sytox blue was used to exclude non-viable cells.

The TCR was taken from an adult in good health and CMV-seronegative. Sequencing was carried out using memory CD4+ T cells from blood. The rearrangement joined TRBV5-4 to TRBJ1-3; the D gene cannot be resolved reliably. CDR3 sequence: CASSLVSGSSGNTIYF. The nucleotide sequence is given as TGTGCCAGCAGCTTGGTGTCCGGGAGTTCTGGAAACACCATATATTTT.